The present T cell receptor (beta chain) was sequenced within a study of human T cells and chemical hapten exposure. About the study: Upper inner arm skin measuring approximately 2 cm by approximately 2 cm received 2% DPC for sensitization.

The CDR3 runs to 13 residues. V was pared by 11 bases and J by 9 bases, with 23 bases between. The germline V gene has CDR1 WNHNN and CDR2 SYGVQD (reference sequence). Time point denoted: patch test 3, about 24 weeks after DPC sensitization. Treatment here: therapeutic diphenylcyclopropenone sensitization with weekly scalp DPC. This clonotype has just a few counts. Its antigen is unidentified. TCRdb re-derived calls from the RACE reads in MiXCR, one entry per CDR3 protein. The table records fewer than 55,000 distinct CDR3 sequences, 9.9% of them present only once. Study-level findings and limits: Counts of TCRs above 1 in 1000 frequency stayed unchanged with DPC sensitization. Relative to controls, expanded TCRs formed significantly more large CDR3 similarity clusters.

This TCR derives from a woman aged 40 to 50 with alopecia areata. Some clones in this sample may be carry-over from other donors' samples. This chain joins TRBV10-1 and TRBJ2-7; perhaps TRBD1 as D (6 bases). The sequencing used whole blood, collected in connection with sensitization to the hapten diphenylcyclopropenone (DPC). CDR3 nucleotides: TGCGCCGGAGGTCCGTGGTCAGGGGCCTTGCAGTACTTC. Its protein product is CAGGPWSGALQYF.